This T cell receptor beta chain was recorded in a study of T cell changes during pregnancy in multiple sclerosis. Repertoires were generated with immunoSEQ multiplex PCR, while TCRdb's copy carries only in-frame clones and drops some. This table has around 80,000 clones, 92% appearing once. This CDR3 has 21 residues. Sequenced material: peripheral blood, taken before pregnancy. The origin of this receptor is a female donor with multiple sclerosis, enrolled in a pregnancy study. This chain links TRBV12-2 with TRBJ1-4. TRBV12-2 is deemed a pseudogene. The CDR3 coding sequence is TGTGCAAGTCGCTTAGGACTAAGCCGGGTCTCTTTGGTCGAGAGGAGTGAAAAACTGTTTTTT. It is translated as CASRLGLSRVSLVERSEKLFF.